This paragraph covers one T cell receptor beta chain sequence. The antigen remains undetermined. Data came from immunoSEQ multiplex PCR; TCRdb stores just in-frame clones and leaves some out. The data show just under 20,000 clones, about four fifths seen once. V lost 5 bases and J lost 0, with 16 bases in between. There are 16 residues in the CDR3. CDR1 and CDR2 (germline): SEHNR, FQNEAQ (reference sequence). The entry originates in a study of OX40 agonist ivuxolimab in advanced cancers. Points from the study as a whole: The 0.1-3.0 mg/kg partial responders had among the lowest clonal expansion. Antigen specificity was not determined for the expanded peripheral T cells.

Samples were taken at baseline and on day 1 of cycles 4 and 7. The clonotype comes from an adult with an advanced solid tumor such as melanoma, head and neck, liver or kidney cancer. The chain employs TRBV7-9 and TRBJ1-2; D might be TRBD1 (5 bases). This material consisted of CD4+ or CD8+ T cells sorted from blood, taken in a trial of the OX40 agonist ivuxolimab. CDR3 region: CASSLARGKANYGYTF. CDR3 nucleotide sequence: TGTGCCAGCAGCCTCGCCCGGGGGAAAGCTAACTATGGCTACACCTTC.